This passage covers 29 T cell receptor beta chains from one sample sequenced in a study of T-cell memory formation after mild COVID-19 (dated by TCRdb to about 2021). Libraries were prepared through 5' RACE. The run used an Illumina NovaSeq 6000. TCRdb cleaned the public reads at Q25 with fastp, built clones with MiXCR and kept in-frame beta chains. One record per CDR3 amino acid sequence lists the most common genes and DNA. This sample is represented by about 200,000 distinct CDR3 sequences; around 9.5% of them were singletons. Of the sample, 3% to 4.5% is held by the ten largest clones. The source material was PBMCs or a T cell subset sorted from them (not recorded which). These receptors were obtained from a young man who had mild COVID-19 (a few samples of this study predate the infection). The sample titles of this study are shuffled in the database, so cell type and time point are left out; the donor was told from shared clones.

The chain recombines TRBV27 with TRBJ1-1, with TRBD1 as a possible D gene (6 bases). This CDR3 is 13 amino acids long. Deletions cut 1 base from V and 11 bases from J, with 14 bases between. In germline, CDR1 is MNHEY, CDR2 SMNVEV (reference sequence). The chain's CDR3 is CASSLFFGGTAFF. The CDR3 nucleotides are TGTGCCAGCAGTTTATTTTTTGGGGGCACGGCTTTCTTT.

The chain carries TRBV2 and TRBJ2-7; 10 positions agree with TRBD1. The CDR3 spans 15 residues. V lost 1 base to trimming and J lost 1 base; unmatched junction nucleotides: 1. Germline CDR1 reads SNHLY; CDR2 reads FYNNEI. The CDR3 spells CASSEGTGGSYEQYV. DNA for the CDR3: TGTGCCAGCAGTGAAGGGACAGGGGGATCCTACGAGCAGTACGTC.

This clonotype was seen a few times. This chain uses TRBV21-1 with TRBJ2-3; the table's D call TRBD2 went unverified against the DNA. TRBV21-1 is a listed pseudogene. This CDR3 region has 15 residues. The CDR3 reads CASSERGTPTDTQYF. In DNA, the CDR3 is TGTGCCAGCAGCGAGCGGGGCACACCGACTGATACGCAGTATTTT.

The sample holds a few counts of this clonotype. The chain links TRBV4-3 to TRBJ1-1, with 7 bases lining up with TRBD1. The germline V gene encodes CDR1 LGHNA and CDR2 YSLEER. With 4 bases clipped from V and 5 bases from J, the junction kept 4 bases outside the gene matches. The CDR3 extends over 13 amino acids. The CDR3 bases are TGCGCCAGCAGCCCAGACAGGGAGACTGAAGCTTTCTTT. Protein sequence: CASSPDRETEAFF.

In this sample, this clonotype turned up many times. The chain carries TRBV15 and TRBJ2-5, with D perhaps matching TRBD2 (6 bases). The germline CDR1 and CDR2 sequences are LNHNV and YYDKDF (reference sequence). The CDR3 is 13 residues long. Trimming took off 5 bases at V and 1 base at J, with 8 bases between the two ends. The CDR3 region has the DNA TGTGCCACCAGCGGCGGGGTCCAAGAGACCCAGTACTTC. It yields the protein CATSGGVQETQYF. The full variable domain, its missing parts supplied by reference TRBV15 and TRBJ2-5, is DAMVIQNPRYQVTQFGKPVTLSCSQTLNHNVMYWYQQKSSQAPKLLFHYYDKDFNNEADTPDNFQSRRPNTSFCFLDIRSPGLGDTAMYLCATSGGVQETQYFGPGTRLLVL.

This clonotype has more than one count but fewer than ten. V gene TRBV19 combines with J gene TRBJ2-2, with D unresolved. Germline V gene lookup returns CDR1 LNHDA and CDR2 SQIVND (reference sequence). The CDR3 extends over 14 amino acids. V shed 2 bases and J shed 0 bases, with 4 bases lying between them. The CDR3 DNA reads as TGTGCCAGTAGTATAACCCCGAACACCGGGGAGCTGTTTTTT. Its protein product is CASSITPNTGELFF.

The chain uses TRBV6-6 and TRBJ1-4, with TRBD1 as a possible D gene (5 bases). V was trimmed by 2 bases and J by 6 bases, leaving 13 bases between them. Germline loops: CDR1 MNHNY, CDR2 SVGAGI (reference sequence). This CDR3 is built from 15 residues. CDR3 in amino acids: CASSYEGERDEKLFF. The CDR3 nucleotides are TGTGCCAGCAGTTACGAAGGGGAAAGGGATGAAAAACTGTTTTTT.

This clonotype occurred many times. This CDR3 is CASTSAYEQYF. As DNA, the CDR3 is TGTGCCAGCACTAGCGCCTACGAGCAGTACTTC. The J gene is TRBJ2-7, the V gene TRBV12-3 or TRBV12-4, with a possible D match to TRBD2 (6 bases). Trimming left V 7 bases short and J 2 bases short, with 6 bases between. The CDR3 is made up of 11 amino acids.

This clonotype came up a few times. The genes are TRBV12-3 or TRBV12-4 and TRBJ2-5, with 10 bases lining up with TRBD2. J lost 2 bases, V lost 2 bases, and 5 bases had no gene match. This CDR3 comprises 16 residues. CDR3 DNA: TGTGCCAGCAGTTTAAGGGTAGCGGGGGGTCAAGAGACCCAGTACTTC. Translated: CASSLRVAGGQETQYF.

This clonotype was picked up a small number of times. The chain joins TRBV5-1 to TRBJ2-3, with 7 bases lining up with TRBD2. Germline V gene lookup returns CDR1 SGHRS and CDR2 YFSETQ. The CDR3 has 13 amino acids. V dropped 4 bases and J dropped 6; count of bases not matched to a gene: 5. The CDR3: CASSRWEGDTQYF. CDR3 in DNA: TGCGCCAGCAGCCGTTGGGAGGGGGATACGCAGTATTTT. Complete variable domain (other parts from reference TRBV5-1 and TRBJ2-3): KAGVTQTPRYLIKTRGQQVTLSCSPISGHRSVSWYQQTPGQGLQFLFEYFSETQRNKGNFPGRFSGRQFSNSRSEMNVSTLELGDSALYLCASSRWEGDTQYFGPGTRLTVL.

This clonotype showed up many times. The gene calls are TRBV6-5 and TRBJ1-1; 10 bases match TRBD1. The CDR3 consists of 15 residues. Per germline, CDR1 MNHEY and CDR2 SVGAGI. V lost 1 base, J lost 5 bases, and 4 bases stayed unmatched. CDR3 protein: CASSYWKGQGTEAFF. The CDR3 bases are TGTGCCAGCAGTTACTGGAAGGGACAGGGGACTGAAGCTTTCTTT.

CDR3 amino acids: CASSSWTGETRPPLHF. Written as DNA, the CDR3 is TGTGCCAGCAGCTCCTGGACAGGGGAGACCAGGCCACCCCTCCACTTT. This chain links TRBV11-2 with TRBJ1-6, with 9 nucleotides matching TRBD1. Per germline, CDR1 SGHAT and CDR2 FQNNGV. The trim removed 4 bases at V and 11 bases at J, leaving 12 bases unmatched. This CDR3 is 16 amino acids long.

The rearrangement joins TRBV9 to TRBJ1-5; D ambiguous. The CDR3 spans 11 residues. Germline assignment: CDR1 SGDLS and CDR2 YYNGEE. Trimming removed 5 bases from V and 4 bases from J, with 4 bases in between. CDR3 sequence (DNA): TGTGCCAGCAGATGTAATCAGCCCCAGCATTTT. Its protein is CASRCNQPQHF. The full variable domain, completed using reference TRBV9 and TRBJ1-5, is DSGVTQTPKHLITATGQRVTLRCSPRSGDLSVYWYQQSLDQGLQFLIQYYNGEERAKGNILERFSAQQFPDLHSELNLSSLELGDSALYFCASRCNQPQHFGDGTRLSIL.

This clonotype was picked up many times. The chain is built from TRBV27 and TRBJ1-1; no definite D call. Germline CDR1 reads MNHEY; CDR2 reads SMNVEV (reference sequence). With 4 bases removed from V and 11 bases from J, the gap between germline ends came to 14 bases. The CDR3 contains 12 residues. CDR3 residues: CASSSIGRSAFF. The CDR3 nucleotides are TGTGCCAGCAGTTCCATCGGTAGATCGGCTTTCTTT.

The rearrangement uses TRBV18 and TRBJ2-7; a possible D gene is TRBD1 (6 bases). This CDR3 has 14 amino acids. Germline V CDR1 and CDR2: KGHSH, LQKENI. Trimming stripped 3 bases from V and 2 bases from J, with 11 bases between. The CDR3 sequence is CASSPPGQPYEQYV. DNA of the CDR3: TGTGCCAGCTCACCCCCGGGACAACCCTACGAGCAGTACGTC.

The J gene is TRBJ1-1, the V gene TRBV20-1; possible D gene TRBD1, 6 bases. The CDR3 runs to 14 residues. The germline CDR1 and CDR2 sequences are DFQATT and SNEGSKA (reference sequence). Deletions cut 0 bases from V and 4 bases from J, with 12 bases between. CDR3 sequence: CSAREGGRGTEAFF. In DNA, the CDR3 is TGCAGTGCTAGAGAAGGGGGAAGAGGCACTGAAGCTTTCTTT.

The chain joins TRBV13 to TRBJ2-5, with 8 bases fitting TRBD2. CDR3 length: 14 residues. V shed 5 bases, J shed 7 bases, and the junction held 9 bases outside the gene matches. CDR1 and CDR2 from the germline V gene are PRHDT and FYEKMQ (reference sequence). The CDR3, as DNA: TGTGCCAGCAGCCTCCCGGGGGGGCCCACGACCCAGTACTTC. It translates to CASSLPGGPTTQYF.

This clonotype was seen ten or more times. This chain joins TRBV2 and TRBJ1-6; maybe TRBD1 (6 bases). The germline V and J ends were trimmed by 4 bases and 8 bases, with 9 bases remaining between them. Germline values: CDR1 SNHLY, CDR2 FYNNEI. There are 13 residues in the CDR3. The CDR3 nucleotides are TGTGCCAGCAGTGGGGACACATATTCACCCCTCCACTTT. Residues: CASSGDTYSPLHF.

This clonotype was counted many times. The V gene is TRBV29-1, the J gene TRBJ2-1, with D perhaps TRBD1 (6 bases). The ends were cut back, 6 bases at V and 0 bases at J, with 15 bases in the middle. The CDR3 totals 15 residues. The germline V gene has CDR1 SQVTM and CDR2 ANQGSEA. The CDR3 region has the DNA TGCAGCGTCTCAGGACAGCCGAGCTCCTACAATGAGCAGTTCTTC. Its protein is CSVSGQPSSYNEQFF.

This clonotype has at least ten counts. This sequence joins TRBV2 and TRBJ1-3, with D possibly matching TRBD1 (5 bases). The V and J ends lost 6 bases and 0 bases respectively, with 12 bases between them. The CDR3 is 15 residues long. The germline V gene encodes CDR1 SNHLY and CDR2 FYNNEI. The chain's CDR3 is CASRRRQFSGNTIYF. The DNA for the CDR3 is TGTGCCAGCAGGCGCCGACAGTTCTCTGGAAACACCATATATTTT.

This clonotype was picked up many times. The rearrangement links TRBV4-1 to TRBJ1-5; weak D call: TRBD1 (6 bases). Trimming shortened V by 1 base and J by 5 bases, and 21 bases separated the two germline ends. Germline values: CDR1 MGHRA, CDR2 YSYEKL. The CDR3 contains 18 residues. CDR3 sequence reads: CASSQAPGDGGHDQPQHF. The CDR3 DNA sequence: TGCGCCAGCAGCCAAGCTCCGGGGGACGGGGGGCACGATCAGCCCCAGCATTTT.

This clonotype was seen only a few times. This chain joins TRBV9 and TRBJ1-2; D gene unclear. The germline CDR1 and CDR2 sequences are SGDLS and YYNGEE. The CDR3 contains 12 residues. V dropped 3 bases and J dropped 4 bases, with 7 bases sitting between them. The CDR3 bases are TGTGCCAGCAGCGGGGAGACCTATGGCTACACCTTC. Translating gives CASSGETYGYTF.

The chain is built from TRBV4-1 and TRBJ2-5; 8 positions agree with TRBD1. The germline CDR1 and CDR2 sequences are MGHRA and YSYEKL. CDR3 length: 17 amino acids. The J segment lost 2 bases and the V segment lost 3 bases, leaving 11 bases of the junction unmatched. This chain's CDR3 is CASSHPRTGQVQETQYF. The DNA of the CDR3 is TGCGCCAGCAGCCACCCCCGCACGGGACAGGTTCAAGAGACCCAGTACTTC.

In nucleotides, the CDR3 is TGCGCCAGCAGCTTACCGGGACCTCTTAACAATGAGCAGTTCTTC. This encodes CASSLPGPLNNEQFF. The chain carries TRBV5-1 and TRBJ2-1; D is tentatively TRBD1 or TRBD2 (5 bases each). The CDR3 runs to 15 residues. CDR1 is SGHRS and CDR2 is YFSETQ in the germline V gene. V was pared by 2 bases and J by 5 bases, with 14 bases between.

This clonotype occurred a few times. The chain carries TRBV2 and TRBJ2-3; tentatively, D is TRBD1 (6 bases). CDR3 length: 16 residues. Germline V gene sequence: CDR1 SNHLY, CDR2 FYNNEI. Trimming removed 5 bases from V and 4 bases from J, with 19 bases in between. The CDR3 here is CASSQRAGVFADTQYF. CDR3 DNA sequence: TGTGCCAGCAGTCAAAGGGCAGGGGTATTCGCAGATACGCAGTATTTT.

The gene calls are TRBV20-1 and TRBJ2-3; TRBD1 or TRBD2 may be the D gene (6 bases each). V gave up 6 bases and J gave up 5 bases, with 18 bases separating them. The CDR3 length is 14 residues. Germline CDR1 is DFQATT and CDR2 is SNEGSKA (reference sequence). CDR3 DNA sequence: TGCAGTGCCGCGTCGGGGGCGAGAGTAGATACGCAGTATTTT. Residues: CSAASGARVDTQYF.

This chain connects TRBV7-2 to TRBJ1-1; D call uncertain. V dropped 3 bases and J dropped 1 base, with 9 bases sitting between them. This CDR3 spans 14 amino acids. Germline CDR1 is SGHTA and CDR2 is FQGNSA. CDR3 DNA: TGTGCCAGCAGCTTCGGGTCTACGAACACTGAAGCTTTCTTT. Translating gives CASSFGSTNTEAFF.

This clonotype has a count of ten or more. The CDR3 DNA reads as TGCGCCAGCAGCCAAGTTGGGACTCCTATTACAGAGACCCAGTACTTC. Encoded protein: CASSQVGTPITETQYF. V usage is TRBV4-1 and J usage is TRBJ2-5; D possibly corresponds to TRBD2 (6 bases). CDR1 is MGHRA and CDR2 is YSYEKL in the germline V gene. CDR3 length: 16 residues. Trimming left V 1 base short and J 4 bases short, with 16 bases between.

This clonotype has a count of ten or more. The CDR3 coding sequence is TGTGCCAGCAGCCGACAGGTCCAGGGGACCCAGTACTTC. It is translated as CASSRQVQGTQYF. V and J are TRBV12-3 or TRBV12-4 and TRBJ2-5, with D possibly matching TRBD1 (6 bases). V was pared by 6 bases and J by 7 bases, with 15 bases between. CDR3 length: 13 residues.